The clone carrying this T cell receptor (beta chain) has a handful of counts. The target antigen is unknown. Germline V CDR1 and CDR2: ENHRY, SYGVKD. The germline V and J ends were trimmed by 4 bases and 5 bases, with 9 bases remaining between them. The CDR3 is 13 residues long. The entry originates in a study of molecular identifiers for immune sequencing clone quantification. Study-level findings and limits: Highly expanded clone sizes could be underestimated by identical TCR molecules sharing a barcode. Among 850,000 to 1,000,000 naive cells, spiked Jurkat TCR RNA from a single cell was reportedly detectable.

TCRdb reanalysed the PCR reads using MiXCR and keeps one entry per CDR3 protein. Of around 54,000 distinct CDR3 sequences listed, about 23% were seen once; the top ten hold 1.5% to 2%. This sequence originates from a human donor in good health. Some libraries in this study had Jurkat cell RNA spiked in. The sample comprised naive CD8+ T cells from blood, with Jurkat cell RNA spiked in. Stated subset: FACS-sorted CD8+CD4-CCR7+CD45RA+ naive T cells. This chain joins TRBV10-3 and TRBJ2-1; no definite D call. CDR3 residues: CAISAAGDNEQFF. CDR3 DNA: TGTGCCATCAGTGCGGCTGGAGACAATGAGCAGTTCTTC.